Presented here are 6 T cell receptor beta chains from one specimen sequenced in a study of blood T cell repertoires in COVID-19. Libraries were prepared by immunoSEQ multiplex PCR; TCRdb keeps only in-frame clonotypes and omits some of them. The sample has over 65,000 clones, about four fifths seen once. The sample taken for sequencing was peripheral blood. Every receptor here comes from a woman aged 40 to 55 with active or convalescent COVID-19.

The chain combines TRBV6-1 with TRBJ2-3; tentatively, D is TRBD1 (6 bases). V was shortened by 3 bases and J by 2 bases, with 15 bases between the two germline ends. This CDR3 spans 16 amino acids. CDR1 is MNHNS, CDR2 SASEGT, per germline. The CDR3 region has the DNA TGTGCCAGCAGTGACAACAGGGTGGCCACCACAGATACGCAGTATTTT. This gives the protein CASSDNRVATTDTQYF.

The chain combines TRBV6-2 or TRBV6-3 with TRBJ2-3; 7 bases align to TRBD2. The CDR3 consists of 16 residues. J gave up 2 bases and V 4 bases, and 9 bases lay outside the gene matches. The V gene's germline CDR1 is MNHEY and CDR2 SVGEGT. The CDR3 reads CASSLREARITDTQYF. CDR3 sequence (DNA): TGTGCCAGCAGTTTACGGGAGGCTAGAATCACAGATACGCAGTATTTT.

This sequence joins TRBV4-3 and TRBJ1-5; 8 bases are shared with TRBD1. V lost 3 bases to trimming and J lost 6 bases; unmatched junction nucleotides: 7. Germline CDR1 LGHNA, CDR2 YSLEER. This CDR3 is built from 15 residues. CDR3: CASSQTGDESQPQHF. The CDR3 DNA reads TGCGCCAGCAGCCAGACAGGGGACGAGAGTCAGCCCCAGCATTTT.

The CDR3 DNA reads TGTGCCTGGAGTGTGGGCAACTCTGGAAACACCATATATTTT. This sequence encodes CAWSVGNSGNTIYF. The chain employs TRBV30 and TRBJ1-3, with D uncertain. The CDR3 loop spans 14 amino acids. Trimming pared 0 bases from V and 0 bases from J, leaving 6 bases between. Germline V gene data show CDR1 as GTSNPN and CDR2 as SVGIG (reference sequence).

The rearrangement joins TRBV6-1 to TRBJ2-7; D not resolved. Germline V lookup: CDR1 MNHNS, CDR2 SASEGT. The CDR3 covers 10 residues. V was pared by 2 bases and J by 6 bases, with 2 bases between. CDR3 bases: TGTGCCAGCAGTGAACGCGAGCAGTACTTC. Its protein product is CASSEREQYF.

This chain uses TRBV12-5 with TRBJ2-7; 8 bases fit TRBD2. V shed 2 bases and J 3 bases; nucleotides not matched to a gene: 12. The germline V gene has CDR1 LGHNT and CDR2 FRNRAP. This CDR3 contains 17 residues. The CDR3, as DNA: TGTGCTAGTGGTTTGACGGCAGCGGGAGTGGCTTTCTACGAGCAGTACTTC. Protein sequence: CASGLTAAGVAFYEQYF.